Each of the 22 T cell receptor beta chains below was sequenced from the same sample in a study of T cells after yellow fever vaccination. TCRdb processed the 5' RACE reads anew with MiXCR; each CDR3 protein has one entry. Among 600,000 to 750,000 distinct CDR3 sequences, around an eighth were seen once, and the ten largest hold 14% to 15%. This material consisted of PBMCs, taken on the day of the yellow fever booster vaccination. These receptors all come from a man younger than 45 who received the YFV17D yellow fever vaccine.

This chain uses TRBV30 with TRBJ2-3, with D perhaps matching TRBD1 or TRBD2 (5 bases each). This CDR3 is 15 amino acids long. Germline CDR1 reads GTSNPN; CDR2 reads SVGIG (reference sequence). With 0 bases removed from V and 5 bases from J, the gap between germline ends came to 15 bases. In nucleotides, the CDR3 is TGTGCCTGGAGTGTTGGTAGGGGACGGGGAGATACGCAGTATTTT. The encoded protein is CAWSVGRGRGDTQYF.

Only a few counts were recorded for this clonotype. The chain carries TRBV7-6 and TRBJ2-1, with 11 bases lining up with TRBD2. This CDR3 is built from 16 residues. Germline CDR1 and CDR2: SGHVS and FNYEAQ. V was pared by 4 bases and J by 2 bases, with 4 bases of the junction left unmatched. This chain's CDR3 is CASSYEGLAAYNEQFF. The DNA of the CDR3 is TGTGCCAGCAGCTACGAGGGACTAGCGGCCTACAATGAGCAGTTCTTC.

The chain is built from TRBV7-9 and TRBJ2-7; possible D gene TRBD2, 6 bases. The CDR3 has 12 residues. Germline V gives CDR1 SEHNR, CDR2 FQNEAQ (reference sequence). Trimming removed 5 bases at V and 12 bases at J, with 17 bases between. The chain's CDR3 is CASSIISGVGYF. Written as DNA, the CDR3 is TGTGCCAGCAGCATAATTAGCGGAGTGGGGTACTTC.

This clonotype was seen a few times. The chain carries TRBV5-1 and TRBJ2-1; 11 nucleotides match TRBD2. V lost 4 bases and J lost 4; bases outside the gene matches: 4. This CDR3 contains 15 residues. From germline, CDR1 is SGHRS and CDR2 YFSETQ. CDR3: CASSKTSGAYNEQFF. The CDR3 DNA reads as TGCGCCAGCAGCAAGACTAGCGGGGCGTACAATGAGCAGTTCTTC.

This clonotype turned up a few times. This chain joins TRBV9 and TRBJ2-5; D is ambiguous. CDR1 and CDR2 (germline): SGDLS, YYNGEE. There are 14 residues in the CDR3. With 0 bases removed from V and 5 bases from J, the gap between germline ends came to 11 bases. Written as DNA, the CDR3 is TGTGCCAGCAGCGTAGATGGTAGCATTGAGACCCAGTACTTC. The encoded protein is CASSVDGSIETQYF.

This clonotype appeared a few times. The rearrangement uses TRBV7-9 and TRBJ2-6, with D unresolved. Trimming removed 3 bases from V and 0 bases from J, with 12 bases in between. The CDR3 is made up of 17 amino acids. The germline CDR1 and CDR2 sequences are SEHNR and FQNEAQ (reference sequence). In DNA form, the CDR3 reads TGTGCCAGCAGCTTGTCCATATTATCCTCTGGGGCCAACGTCCTGACTTTC. Translating gives CASSLSILSSGANVLTF.

V gene TRBV2 combines with J gene TRBJ2-7; D may be TRBD1 or TRBD2 (5 bases each). The CDR3 sequence is 13 residues long. Germline-derived CDR1 and CDR2 are SNHLY and FYNNEI. Trimming shortened V by 4 bases and J by 1 base, and 8 bases separated the two germline ends. CDR3: CASSGGLSYEQYF. CDR3 coding DNA: TGTGCCAGCAGTGGGGGGTTGTCCTACGAGCAGTACTTC.

J is TRBJ2-7 and V is TRBV4-3, with TRBD1 matching 8 bases. V dropped 0 bases and J dropped 5; count of bases not matched to a gene: 9. This CDR3 region has 16 residues. CDR1 and CDR2 from the germline V gene are LGHNA and YSLEER. CDR3 residues: CASSQDRDRTPDEQYF. CDR3 nucleotides: TGCGCCAGCAGCCAAGACCGGGACAGGACTCCTGACGAGCAGTACTTC.

This chain connects TRBV4-3 to TRBJ2-2; possible D gene TRBD1, 6 bases. This CDR3 has 15 residues. V gave up 1 base and J gave up 5 bases, with 11 bases separating them. Germline V gene data show CDR1 as LGHNA and CDR2 as YSLEER. The chain's CDR3 is CASSQARGCTGELFF. The CDR3 DNA is TGCGCCAGCAGCCAAGCCAGGGGATGTACCGGGGAGCTGTTTTTT.

This chain links TRBV5-4 with TRBJ1-1; TRBD1 aligns across 10 bases. The J segment lost 1 base and the V segment lost 3 bases, leaving 0 bases of the junction unmatched. The germline CDR1 and CDR2 sequences are SGHNT and YYREEE (reference sequence). The CDR3 is made up of 14 amino acids. The DNA of the CDR3 is TGTGCCAGCAGCTGGACAGGGGGGAACACTGAAGCTTTCTTT. Protein sequence: CASSWTGGNTEAFF.

The chain employs TRBV10-3 and TRBJ2-3; 9 positions match TRBD1. The germline V gene has CDR1 ENHRY and CDR2 SYGVKD. This CDR3 region has 12 residues. The V gene end was trimmed by 4 bases and the J gene end by 15 bases; junction bases not matched to a gene: 8. The CDR3: CAISGPQGAQYF. CDR3 nucleotides: TGTGCCATCAGTGGCCCACAGGGGGCACAATATTTT.

In its sample, this clonotype was seen many times. The genes are TRBV15 and TRBJ2-3, with D unresolved. The CDR3 extends over 14 amino acids. V dropped 1 base and J dropped 0 bases, with 5 bases sitting between them. CDR1 is LNHNV and CDR2 is YYDKDF in the germline V gene (reference sequence). CDR3 sequence (DNA): TGTGCCACCAGCAGAGTCGGCAGCACAGATACGCAGTATTTT. It codes for CATSRVGSTDTQYF.

This clonotype came up many times. The chain uses TRBV7-9 and TRBJ2-3; D possibly corresponds to TRBD1 (5 bases). Germline V lookup: CDR1 SEHNR, CDR2 FQNEAQ (reference sequence). V was cut by 3 bases and J by 1 base, with 11 bases left in between. The CDR3 runs to 15 residues. CDR3 nucleotides: TGTGCCAGCAGCTTCCTGGGGCCGGGCACAGATACGCAGTATTTT. Its translation: CASSFLGPGTDTQYF.

As for this clonotype: This may stem from a read error, because a much larger clone lies one nucleotide away. This chain connects TRBV5-4 to TRBJ2-2, with 8 bases matching TRBD1. Germline V gene data show CDR1 as SGHNT and CDR2 as YYREEE (reference sequence). This CDR3 spans 17 amino acids. CDR3: CAISLEQGEWGTGELFF. The CDR3 DNA follows: TGTGCCATCAGCTTGGAACAGGGGGAATGGGGCACCGGGGAGCTGTTTTTT.

The rearrangement joins TRBV29-1 to TRBJ1-1; a possible D gene is TRBD1 (5 bases). This CDR3 has 16 residues. Trimming shortened V by 4 bases and J by 0 bases, and 18 bases separated the two germline ends. Germline V lookup: CDR1 SQVTM, CDR2 ANQGSEA. This CDR3 reads CSVVGGVWGLNTEAFF. The CDR3 coding sequence is TGCAGCGTTGTTGGGGGGGTATGGGGACTGAACACTGAAGCTTTCTTT.

This clonotype was recorded a few times. V and J are TRBV6-1 and TRBJ2-7; D is perhaps TRBD1 (6 bases). With 8 bases removed from V and 0 bases from J, the gap between germline ends came to 20 bases. CDR1 is MNHNS and CDR2 is SASEGT in the germline V gene. This CDR3 has 16 residues. For the CDR3, the DNA is TGTGCCAGCTCGGATTTCACAGGGTCCCGCTCCTACGAGCAGTACTTC. Translated: CASSDFTGSRSYEQYF.

V gene TRBV12-3 or TRBV12-4 combines with J gene TRBJ2-2; the D gene is possibly TRBD2 (6 bases). V gave up 6 bases and J gave up 5 bases, with 19 bases separating them. The CDR3 runs to 16 residues. The CDR3 region is CASSLPLAGYTGELFF. Here the CDR3 DNA reads TGTGCCAGCAGCCTACCACTCGCGGGATATACCGGGGAGCTGTTTTTT.

The chain recombines TRBV12-3 or TRBV12-4 with TRBJ2-2, with D possibly matching TRBD2 (5 bases). CDR3 length: 16 residues. Trimming shortened V by 3 bases and J by 3 bases, and 14 bases separated the two germline ends. The CDR3 sequence: CASSFRYTRDTGELFF. Here the CDR3 DNA reads TGTGCCAGCAGTTTTCGCTATACGCGGGACACCGGGGAGCTGTTTTTT.

This clonotype was seen at least ten times. The chain carries TRBV7-2 and TRBJ2-1, with 7 positions matching TRBD2. Germline-derived CDR1 and CDR2 are SGHTA and FQGNSA. CDR3 length equals 15 residues. With 2 bases clipped from V and 7 bases from J, the junction kept 8 bases outside the gene matches. This CDR3 reads CASSLQRDRTNEQFF. Written as DNA, the CDR3 is TGTGCCAGCAGCTTACAGCGGGATCGTACGAATGAGCAGTTCTTC.

The V gene is TRBV29-1, the J gene TRBJ2-3; 9 bases map to TRBD2. J was trimmed by 1 base and V by 6 bases; bases with no gene match: 5. Germline V gene lookup returns CDR1 SQVTM and CDR2 ANQGSEA. The CDR3 totals 14 residues. DNA for the CDR3: TGCAGCGTCGGACTAGCGTTGCGCACAGATACGCAGTATTTT. It yields the protein CSVGLALRTDTQYF.

This clonotype appeared a few times. This chain uses TRBV28 with TRBJ2-1; possible D gene TRBD1, 6 bases. Trimming took 5 bases from V and 3 from J, leaving 11 bases between them. Germline CDR1 and CDR2: MDHEN and SYDVKM. The CDR3 has 14 residues. The chain's CDR3 is CASSRAGVYNEQFF. The CDR3 DNA reads TGTGCCAGCAGTAGGGCAGGGGTCTACAATGAGCAGTTCTTC.

This clonotype has at least ten counts. A read error may produce the germline difference seen at one junction end. The rearrangement joins TRBV7-2 to TRBJ2-1; D may be TRBD1 (6 bases). CDR3 size: 13 residues. The germline CDR1 and CDR2 sequences are SGHTA and FQGNSA. The CDR3 DNA sequence: TGCGCCAGCAGCTCCGACAGGCACAATGAGCAGTTCTTC. It yields the protein CASSSDRHNEQFF.